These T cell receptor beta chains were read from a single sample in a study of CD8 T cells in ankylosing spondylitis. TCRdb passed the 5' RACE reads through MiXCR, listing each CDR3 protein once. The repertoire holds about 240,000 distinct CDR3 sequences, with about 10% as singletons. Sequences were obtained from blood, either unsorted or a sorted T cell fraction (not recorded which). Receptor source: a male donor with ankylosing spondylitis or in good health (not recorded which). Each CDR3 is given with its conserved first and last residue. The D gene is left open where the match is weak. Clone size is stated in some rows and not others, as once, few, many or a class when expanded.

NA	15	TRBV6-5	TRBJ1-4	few	CASSYSMVANEKLFF	TGTGCCAGCAGTTACTCGATGGTCGCTAATGAAAAACTGTTTTTT
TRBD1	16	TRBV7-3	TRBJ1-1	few	CASSLLARGGLAEAFF	TGTGCCAGCAGCTTACTAGCCCGAGGGGGCTTGGCTGAAGCTTTCTTT
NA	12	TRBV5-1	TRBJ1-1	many	CASSSGDTEAFF	TGCGCCAGCAGCTCCGGGGACACTGAAGCTTTCTTT
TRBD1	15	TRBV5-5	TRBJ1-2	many	CASSQQGGANYGYTF	TGTGCCAGCAGCCAACAGGGGGGAGCTAACTATGGCTACACCTTC
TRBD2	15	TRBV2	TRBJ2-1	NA	CASRDSGTTYNEQFF	TGTGCCAGCAGGGACTCCGGGACTACCTACAATGAGCAGTTCTTC
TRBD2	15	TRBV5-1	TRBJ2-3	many	CASSPFAGGTDTQYF	TGCGCCAGCAGCCCCTTCGCGGGAGGAACAGATACGCAGTATTTT
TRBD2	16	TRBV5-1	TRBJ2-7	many	CASSLAWGTSGYEQYF	TGCGCCAGCAGCTTGGCCTGGGGGACTAGCGGCTACGAGCAGTACTTC
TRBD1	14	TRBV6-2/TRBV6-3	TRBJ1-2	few	CASRDGQGLYGYTF	TGTGCCAGCAGGGACGGACAGGGACTCTATGGCTACACCTTC
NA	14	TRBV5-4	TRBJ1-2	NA	CASSLWGRDYGYTF	TGTGCCAGCAGCTTGTGGGGTCGAGACTATGGCTACACCTTC
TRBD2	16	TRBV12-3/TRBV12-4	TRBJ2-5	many	CASSEGVGLVTETQYF	TGTGCCAGCAGTGAGGGAGTGGGACTAGTCACGGAGACCCAGTACTTC
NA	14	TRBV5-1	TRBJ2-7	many	CASSLTGTTYEQYF	TGCGCCAGCAGCTTGACAGGAACTACCTACGAGCAGTACTTC
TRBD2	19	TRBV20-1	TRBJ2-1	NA	CCAQSRSLAGAFSRGEQFF	TGCTGTGCTCAGTCTCGGAGCCTAGCGGGGGCGTTTTCTAGGGGTGAGCAGTTCTTC
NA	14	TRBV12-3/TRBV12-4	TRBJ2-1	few	CASSPTGGYNEQFF	TGTGCCAGCAGTCCGACAGGAGGATACAATGAGCAGTTCTTC
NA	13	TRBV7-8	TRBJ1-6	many	CASSLTYNSPLHF	TGTGCCAGCAGCTTAACGTATAATTCACCCCTCCACTTT
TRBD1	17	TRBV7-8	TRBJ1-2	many	CASSSGKNRGRDYGYTF	TGTGCCAGCAGCTCCGGGAAAAACAGGGGGCGCGACTATGGCTACACCTTC
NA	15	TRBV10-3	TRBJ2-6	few	CAISDGGSGANVLTF	TGTGCCATCAGTGATGGGGGCTCTGGGGCCAACGTCCTGACTTTC
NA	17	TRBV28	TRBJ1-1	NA	CASSFEDRRVSNTEAFF	TGTGCCAGCAGTTTCGAAGATAGGAGGGTGTCGAACACTGAAGCTTTCTTT
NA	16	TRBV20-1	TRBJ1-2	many	CSARDLKVSAGYGYTF	TGCAGTGCTAGAGATCTGAAAGTCTCCGCGGGCTATGGCTACACCTTC
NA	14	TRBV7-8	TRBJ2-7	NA	CASSSDSRPYEQYF	TGTGCCAGCAGCTCGGACTCAAGACCCTACGAGCAGTACTTC
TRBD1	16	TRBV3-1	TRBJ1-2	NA	CASSTRQGRGPYGYTF	TGTGCCAGCAGCACACGACAGGGTCGGGGACCCTATGGCTACACCTTC
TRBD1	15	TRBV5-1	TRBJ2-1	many	CASSQGQGALNEQFF	TGCGCCAGCAGCCAGGGACAGGGGGCGCTTAATGAGCAGTTCTTC
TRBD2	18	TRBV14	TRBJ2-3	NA	CASSQAAGGFVSTDTQYF	TGTGCCAGCAGCCAAGCAGCGGGGGGATTCGTAAGCACAGATACGCAGTATTTT
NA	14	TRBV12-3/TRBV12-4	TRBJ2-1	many	CASSPMVAYNEQFF	TGTGCCAGCAGTCCCATGGTGGCATACAATGAGCAGTTCTTC
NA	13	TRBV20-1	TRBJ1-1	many	CSARMGSDTEAFF	TGCAGTGCTAGGATGGGGTCGGACACTGAAGCTTTCTTT
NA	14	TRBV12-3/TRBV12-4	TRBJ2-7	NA	CASSLGGLGNEQYF	TGTGCCAGCAGTTTAGGGGGCCTCGGGAACGAGCAGTACTTC
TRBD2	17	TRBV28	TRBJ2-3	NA	CASSLWTSGEGTDTQYF	TGTGCCAGCAGTTTATGGACTAGCGGAGAGGGAACAGATACGCAGTATTTT
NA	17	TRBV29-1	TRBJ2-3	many	CSVEAPALKRSTDTQYF	TGCAGCGTTGAAGCCCCGGCGTTAAAGCGGAGCACAGATACGCAGTATTTT
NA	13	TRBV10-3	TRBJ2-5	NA	CAISESRGETQYF	TGTGCCATCAGTGAGTCAAGAGGAGAGACCCAGTACTTC
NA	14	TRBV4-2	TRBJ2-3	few	CASSGPVGADTQYF	TGTGCCAGCAGCGGTCCCGTCGGGGCAGATACGCAGTATTTT
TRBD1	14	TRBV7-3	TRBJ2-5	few	CASSPRDRRETQYF	TGTGCCAGCAGTCCCCGGGACAGGAGAGAGACCCAGTACTTC
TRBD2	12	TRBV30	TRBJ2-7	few	CAWSVRGGEQYF	TGTGCCTGGAGTGTACGGGGGGGCGAGCAGTACTTC
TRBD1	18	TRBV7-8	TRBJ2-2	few	CASSPSTRTGMLYGELFF	TGTGCCAGCAGCCCTTCAACCCGGACAGGGATGTTGTACGGGGAGCTGTTTTTT
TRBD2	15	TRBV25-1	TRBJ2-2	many	CASRTSGFNTGELFF	TGTGCCAGCAGGACTAGCGGGTTCAACACCGGGGAGCTGTTTTTT
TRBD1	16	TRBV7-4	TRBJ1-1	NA	CASSFGGQATVTEAFF	TGTGCCAGCAGCTTTGGGGGACAGGCAACCGTCACTGAAGCTTTCTTT
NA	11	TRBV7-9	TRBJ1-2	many	CASSTREHYTF	TGTGCCAGCAGTACCAGGGAACACTACACCTTC
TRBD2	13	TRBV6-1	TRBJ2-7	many	CASRSGLVYEQYF	TGTGCCAGCAGGTCGGGACTAGTCTACGAGCAGTACTTC
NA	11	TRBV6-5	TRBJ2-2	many	CASSYARELFF	TGTGCCAGCAGTTATGCCCGGGAGCTGTTTTTT
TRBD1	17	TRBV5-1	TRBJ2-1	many	CASSFGQGKSKVGWQFF	TGCGCCAGCAGCTTTGGACAGGGCAAAAGTAAGGTGGGATGGCAGTTCTTC
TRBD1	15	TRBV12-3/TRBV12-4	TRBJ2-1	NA	CASTPGAGGFNEQFF	TGTGCCAGCACCCCCGGGGCAGGGGGCTTCAATGAGCAGTTCTTC
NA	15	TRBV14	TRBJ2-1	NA	CASSQEWGLYNEQFF	TGTGCCAGCAGCCAAGAGTGGGGGCTTTACAATGAGCAGTTCTTC
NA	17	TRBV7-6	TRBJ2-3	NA	CASSYAGPSSGVDTQYF	TGTGCCAGCAGCTATGCCGGGCCTAGCTCTGGAGTAGATACGCAGTATTTT
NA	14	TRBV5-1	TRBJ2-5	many	CASSLVDSQETQYF	TGCGCCAGCAGCTTGGTGGACTCCCAAGAGACCCAGTACTTC